The T cell receptor (beta chain) under discussion was sequenced for a study of response to subunit inactivated influenza vaccine. Study-level findings and limits: There was a suggestion from the authors that each seasonal influenza vaccination recruits few new T cells.

TCRdb re-derived calls from the RT-PCR reads in MiXCR, one entry per CDR3 protein. The top ten clones hold 7.8% of a sample with 200,000 to 250,000 distinct CDR3 sequences, more than 9% of them seen once. This clonotype appeared many times. Its antigen remains unidentified. The CDR3 sequence is 19 residues long. V shed 1 base, J shed 0 bases, and the junction held 7 bases outside the gene matches. Per germline, CDR1 KGHDR and CDR2 SFDVKD. The origin of this receptor is a man aged 50 to 59 who received an inactivated influenza vaccine. The material was non-naive T cells sorted from PBMCs, obtained less than 15 days before vaccination. The chain is built from TRBV24-1 and TRBJ2-1, with 11 bases identical to TRBD2. The CDR3 is CATSDFKLAGAPSYNEQFF. The CDR3 DNA sequence: TGTGCCACCAGTGATTTTAAACTAGCGGGGGCACCCTCCTACAATGAGCAGTTCTTC.